Here is one T cell receptor (beta chain) with its context. The antigen it binds to is not known. No much larger clonotype is one base removed from it; base qualities were not supplied. The library was built by means of the immunoSEQ multiplex PCR assay. This immuneACCESS table, as held by TCRdb, lists in-frame sequences with V and J called but not all clones. Of the missing ones, under half trace to an unresolved V gene in checked studies; the others have no known cause. This sample lists about 6,600 clones; more than 65% were detected once. The top ten clonotypes cover 7.1% of the sample. Repertoires were sampled multiple times during chemoradiotherapy, which allowed clonal expansion in the tumor microenvironment to be followed. The data belong to a study of chemoradiotherapy in HPV16-positive cancers (dated by TCRdb to the early 2020s). For the study in its entirety: Functional T-cell assays on cells from two HPV16-positive patients defined candidate HPV-specific T-cell clones and common TCR motifs. The study asked whether T-cell immunity against the HPV oncoproteins E6 and E7 changes during chemoradiotherapy and whether it affects survival. The candidate HPV-specific TCRs and motifs were subsequently tracked in TCR repertoires obtained from roughly 85 patients with HPV-related cancers.

Broad study findings and their caveats: The functional definition of HPV-specific T cells was derived from only two HPV16-positive patients, and the survival association was reported for HPV16-positive patients. Expansion of candidate HPV-specific clones and E7-related TCR motifs was observed in the tumor microenvironment during treatment, whereas no such expansion was observed for non-HPV-specific T cells. Improved recurrence-free survival in HPV16-positive patients was associated with expansion of HPV-responsive T cells during chemoradiotherapy.

Sequencing was performed on tumor tissue, taken from a patient who underwent chemoradiotherapy. The receptor was derived from a human donor with HPV-associated anogenital cancer.

In nucleotides, the sequence is TGTGCCAGCAGACCTTACAGGGGGAGCTACGAGCAGTACTTC. It encodes CASRPYRGSYEQYF. Here the chain combines TRBV27 and TRBJ2-7; 8 bases in the middle match TRBD1. Relative to germline, V is missing 6 bases and J is missing 3 bases, with 7 bases of the junction outside any gene match. CDR1 and CDR2 are drawn from the germline V gene (reference sequence): MNHEY, SMNVEV. The cysteine opens and the phenylalanine closes a CDR3 of 14 amino acids. The read is trimmed to its CDR3 DNA, 42 bases read in frame from base 1.